The clone carrying this TCR beta chain appeared once. With 60 Vbeta and 13 Jbeta primers, the PCR was carried out. This table comes from immunoSEQ multiplex PCR, and its TCRdb copy is limited to in-frame clones, with some not included. The sample shows tens of thousands of clones, roughly 83% of them seen only once. The record originates from a study of cytomegalovirus exposure and HLA in healthy donors. The J segment lost 6 bases and the V segment lost 4 bases, leaving 6 bases of the junction unmatched. This CDR3 comprises 15 residues. Germline CDR1 LNHDA, CDR2 SQIVND (reference sequence). The rearrangement links TRBV19 to TRBJ2-2, with 9 bases matching TRBD1. This clonotype was obtained from a woman aged 40 to 55 in good health and CMV-seropositive. What was sequenced was PBMCs. CDR3 bases: TGTGCCAGTAGTACATCGGGACAGGGTGCCGGGGAGCTGTTTTTT. This encodes CASSTSGQGAGELFF. Full variable domain (missing parts from reference TRBV19 and TRBJ2-2): DGGITQSPKYLFRKEGQNVTLSCEQNLNHDAMYWYRQDPGQGLRLIYYSQIVNDFQKGDIAEGYSVSREKKESFPLTVTSAQKNPTAFYLCASSTSGQGAGELFFGEGSRLTVL.